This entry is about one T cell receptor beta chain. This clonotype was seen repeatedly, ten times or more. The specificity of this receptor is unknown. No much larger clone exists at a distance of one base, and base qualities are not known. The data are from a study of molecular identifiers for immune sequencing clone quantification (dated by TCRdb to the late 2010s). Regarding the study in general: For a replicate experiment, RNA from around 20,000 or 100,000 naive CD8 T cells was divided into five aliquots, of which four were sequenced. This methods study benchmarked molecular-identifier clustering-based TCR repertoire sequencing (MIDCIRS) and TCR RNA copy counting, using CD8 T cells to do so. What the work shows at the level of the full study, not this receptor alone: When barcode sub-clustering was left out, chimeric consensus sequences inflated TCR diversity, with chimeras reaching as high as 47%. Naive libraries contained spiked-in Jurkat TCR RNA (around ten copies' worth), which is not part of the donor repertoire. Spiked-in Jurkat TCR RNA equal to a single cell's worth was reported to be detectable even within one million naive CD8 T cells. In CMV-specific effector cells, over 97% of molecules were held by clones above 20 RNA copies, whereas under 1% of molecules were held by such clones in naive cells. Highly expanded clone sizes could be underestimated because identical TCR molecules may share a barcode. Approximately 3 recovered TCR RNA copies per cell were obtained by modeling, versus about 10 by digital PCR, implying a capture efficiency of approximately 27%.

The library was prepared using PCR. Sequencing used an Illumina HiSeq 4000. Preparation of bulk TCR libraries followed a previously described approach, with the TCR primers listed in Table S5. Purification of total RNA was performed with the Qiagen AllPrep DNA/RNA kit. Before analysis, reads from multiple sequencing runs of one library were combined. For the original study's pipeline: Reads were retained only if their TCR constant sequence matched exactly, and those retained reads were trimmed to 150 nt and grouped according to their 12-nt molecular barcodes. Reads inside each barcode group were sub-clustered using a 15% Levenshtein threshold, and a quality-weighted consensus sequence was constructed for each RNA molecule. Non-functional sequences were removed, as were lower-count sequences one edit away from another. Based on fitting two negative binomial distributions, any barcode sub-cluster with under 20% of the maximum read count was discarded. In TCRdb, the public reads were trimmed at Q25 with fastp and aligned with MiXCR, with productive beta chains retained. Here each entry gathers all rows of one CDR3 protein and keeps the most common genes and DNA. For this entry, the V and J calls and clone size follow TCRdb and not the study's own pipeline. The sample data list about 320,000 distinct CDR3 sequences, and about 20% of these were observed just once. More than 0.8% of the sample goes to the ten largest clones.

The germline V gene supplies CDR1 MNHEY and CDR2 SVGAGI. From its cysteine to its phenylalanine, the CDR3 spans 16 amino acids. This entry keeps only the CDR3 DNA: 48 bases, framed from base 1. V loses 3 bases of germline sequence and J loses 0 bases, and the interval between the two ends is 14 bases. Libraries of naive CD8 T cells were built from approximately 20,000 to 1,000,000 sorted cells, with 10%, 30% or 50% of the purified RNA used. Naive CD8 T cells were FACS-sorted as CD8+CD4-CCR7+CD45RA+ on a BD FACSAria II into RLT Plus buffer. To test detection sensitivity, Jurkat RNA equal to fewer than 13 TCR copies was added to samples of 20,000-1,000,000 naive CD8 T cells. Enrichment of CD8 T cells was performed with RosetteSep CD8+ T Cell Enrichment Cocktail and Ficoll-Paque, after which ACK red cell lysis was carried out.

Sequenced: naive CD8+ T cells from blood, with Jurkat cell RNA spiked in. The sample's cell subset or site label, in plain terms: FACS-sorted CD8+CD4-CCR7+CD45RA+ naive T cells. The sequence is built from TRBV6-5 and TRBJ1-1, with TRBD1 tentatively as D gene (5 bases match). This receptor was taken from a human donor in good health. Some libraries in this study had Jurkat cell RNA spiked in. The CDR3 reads CASSYVFGGMNTEAFF. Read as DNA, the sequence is TGTGCCAGCAGTTATGTTTTTGGGGGGATGAACACTGAAGCTTTCTTT.